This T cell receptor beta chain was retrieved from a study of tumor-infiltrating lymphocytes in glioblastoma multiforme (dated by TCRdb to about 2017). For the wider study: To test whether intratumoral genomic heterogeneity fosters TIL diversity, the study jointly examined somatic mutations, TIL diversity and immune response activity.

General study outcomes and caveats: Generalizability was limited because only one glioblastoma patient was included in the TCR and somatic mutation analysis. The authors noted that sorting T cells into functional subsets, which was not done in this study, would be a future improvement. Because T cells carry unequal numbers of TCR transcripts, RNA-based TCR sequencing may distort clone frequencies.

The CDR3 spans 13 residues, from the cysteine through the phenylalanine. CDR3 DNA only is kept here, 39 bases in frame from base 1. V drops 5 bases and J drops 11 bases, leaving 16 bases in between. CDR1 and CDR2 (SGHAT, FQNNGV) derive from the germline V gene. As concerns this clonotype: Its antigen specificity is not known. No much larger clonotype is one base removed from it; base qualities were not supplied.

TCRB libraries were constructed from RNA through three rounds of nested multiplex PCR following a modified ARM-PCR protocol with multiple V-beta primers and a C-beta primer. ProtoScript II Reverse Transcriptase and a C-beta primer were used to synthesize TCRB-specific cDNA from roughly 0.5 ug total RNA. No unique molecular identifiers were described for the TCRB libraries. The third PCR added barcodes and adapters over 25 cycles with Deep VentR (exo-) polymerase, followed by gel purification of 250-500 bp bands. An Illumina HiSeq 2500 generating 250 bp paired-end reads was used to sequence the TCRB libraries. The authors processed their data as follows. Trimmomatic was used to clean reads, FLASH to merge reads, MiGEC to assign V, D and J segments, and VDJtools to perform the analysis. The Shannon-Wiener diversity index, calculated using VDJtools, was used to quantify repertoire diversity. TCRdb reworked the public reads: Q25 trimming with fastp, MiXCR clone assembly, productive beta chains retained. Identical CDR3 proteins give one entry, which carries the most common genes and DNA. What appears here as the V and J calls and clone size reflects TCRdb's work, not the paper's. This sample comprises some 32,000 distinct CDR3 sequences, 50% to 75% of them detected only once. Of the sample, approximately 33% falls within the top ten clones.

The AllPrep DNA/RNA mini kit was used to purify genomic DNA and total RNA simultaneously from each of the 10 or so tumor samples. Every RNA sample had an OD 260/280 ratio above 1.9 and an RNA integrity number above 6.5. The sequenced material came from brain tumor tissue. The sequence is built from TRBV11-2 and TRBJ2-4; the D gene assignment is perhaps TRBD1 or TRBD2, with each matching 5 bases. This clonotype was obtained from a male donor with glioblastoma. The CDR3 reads CASSTGLESFQYF. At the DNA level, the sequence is TGTGCCAGCAGCACGGGGCTAGAAAGCTTTCAGTACTTC. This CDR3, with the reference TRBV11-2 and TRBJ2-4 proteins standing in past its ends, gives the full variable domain EAGVAQSPRYKIIEKRQSVAFWCNPISGHATLYWYQQILGQGPKLLIQFQNNGVVDDSQLPKDRFSAERLKGVDSTLKIQPAKLEDSAVYLCASSTGLESFQYFGAGTRLSVL.